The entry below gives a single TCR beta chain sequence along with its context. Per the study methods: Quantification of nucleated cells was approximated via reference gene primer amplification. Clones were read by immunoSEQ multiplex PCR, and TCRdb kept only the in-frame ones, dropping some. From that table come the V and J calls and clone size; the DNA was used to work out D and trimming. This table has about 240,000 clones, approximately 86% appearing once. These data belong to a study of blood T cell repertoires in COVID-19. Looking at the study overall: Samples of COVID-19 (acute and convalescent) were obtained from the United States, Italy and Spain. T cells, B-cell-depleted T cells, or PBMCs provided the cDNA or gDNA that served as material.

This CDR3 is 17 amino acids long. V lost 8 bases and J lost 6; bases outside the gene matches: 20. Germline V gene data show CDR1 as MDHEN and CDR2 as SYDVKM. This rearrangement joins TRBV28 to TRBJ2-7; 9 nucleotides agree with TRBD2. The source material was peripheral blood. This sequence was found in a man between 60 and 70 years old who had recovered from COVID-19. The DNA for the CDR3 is TGTGCCAGCGGATTCCGGAGGATAGCGGGGGAAGTGAGCGAGCAGTACTTC. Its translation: CASGFRRIAGEVSEQYF.